This entry lists 6 T cell receptor beta chains sequenced from one sample in a study of post-analysis software for immune sequencing data. Points from the study as a whole: Relative to controls, patients had 5 or 6 TRBV segments at higher frequency, with TRBV5-6, TRBV5-1 and TRBV20-1 among these.

Built from TCR beta cDNA, the libraries had unique molecular identifiers in them. TCRdb passed the PCR reads through MiXCR, listing each CDR3 protein once. The table has about 770,000 distinct CDR3 sequences, more than 45% seen once; the top ten hold over 4.5%. These TCRs are of unknown antigen specificity. Sequenced input: blood. The receptors here all came from a girl between 10 and 17 years old with multiple sclerosis.

This clonotype has more than one count but fewer than ten. The junction does not match germline at one end; this may be a read error. The chain recombines TRBV5-1 with TRBJ1-1, with unresolved D. The CDR3 is 12 residues long. The germline V gene encodes CDR1 SGHRS and CDR2 YFSETQ. The CDR3 sequence is CASSPGDTEAFF. In DNA form, the CDR3 reads TGTGCCAGCAGCCCTGGGGACACTGAAGCTTTCTTT.

The gene calls are TRBV7-2 and TRBJ2-7; 7 bases fit TRBD1. J was trimmed by 1 base and V by 10 bases; bases with no gene match: 13. This CDR3 has 15 residues. Germline CDR1 SGHTA, CDR2 FQGNSA. The CDR3 here is CATRQGVAESYEQYF. Written as DNA, the CDR3 is TGTGCCACCCGCCAGGGGGTAGCAGAATCCTACGAGCAGTACTTC.

In this sample, this clonotype turned up once. The V gene is TRBV9, the J gene TRBJ2-1, with 15 bases identical to TRBD2. The CDR3 consists of 16 residues. V lost 4 bases to trimming and J lost 7 bases; unmatched junction nucleotides: 6. Germline V gene data show CDR1 as SGDLS and CDR2 as YYNGEE. CDR3 loop: CASSSGTSGGQNEQFF. DNA for the CDR3: TGTGCCAGCAGCTCCGGGACTAGCGGGGGGCAGAATGAGCAGTTCTTC.

The rearrangement uses TRBV5-1 and TRBJ2-6, with a possible D match to TRBD2 (6 bases). CDR3 size: 16 residues. Trimming removed 0 bases from V and 4 bases from J, with 11 bases in between. CDR1 is SGHRS, CDR2 YFSETQ, per germline. The CDR3 coding sequence is TGCGCCAGCAGCTTGGTGGGGGGAACCGGGGCCAACGTCCTGACTTTC. It yields the protein CASSLVGGTGANVLTF. Filled out from reference TRBV5-1 and TRBJ2-6, the complete variable domain reads KAGVTQTPRYLIKTRGQQVTLSCSPISGHRSVSWYQQTPGQGLQFLFEYFSETQRNKGNFPGRFSGRQFSNSRSEMNVSTLELGDSALYLCASSLVGGTGANVLTFGAGSRLTVL.

The chain couples TRBV5-1 to TRBJ2-1; TRBD2 matches at 10 bases. The CDR3 sequence is 15 residues long. CDR1 is SGHRS, CDR2 YFSETQ, per germline. V was pared by 0 bases and J by 13 bases, with 10 bases of the junction left unmatched. Here the CDR3 DNA reads TGCGCCAGCAGCTTGGATCCCCAGCGGGGGGGGATACAGTTCTTC. This encodes CASSLDPQRGGIQFF. Complete variable domain (other parts from reference TRBV5-1 and TRBJ2-1): KAGVTQTPRYLIKTRGQQVTLSCSPISGHRSVSWYQQTPGQGLQFLFEYFSETQRNKGNFPGRFSGRQFSNSRSEMNVSTLELGDSALYLCASSLDPQRGGIQFFGPGTRLTVL.

The chain uses TRBV4-1 and TRBJ2-5; D may be TRBD2 (6 bases). Germline V gene data show CDR1 as MGHRA and CDR2 as YSYEKL. CDR3 size: 16 residues. V was trimmed by 0 bases and J by 3 bases, leaving 14 bases between them. CDR3 in amino acids: CASSQESATRKETQYF. CDR3 sequence (DNA): TGCGCCAGCAGCCAAGAAAGTGCGACTAGGAAAGAGACCCAGTACTTC.